The rows below give T cell receptor beta chains drawn from one sample of a study of early T cells in non-severe SARS-CoV-2 infection. TCRdb re-analysed the 5' RACE reads in MiXCR, keeping a single row per CDR3 protein. The repertoire includes some 62,000 distinct CDR3 sequences, roughly 8.8% of them detected once, and around 1.3% sits in the top ten. The material sequenced was whole blood. The receptors come from an adult who was a healthcare worker with PCR-confirmed SARS-CoV-2 infection or an uninfected control (not recorded which). The CDR3 runs from the conserved cysteine through the conserved F or W. D genes are given only for firm matches. Not every row has a clone size; where given, it reads once, few, many or a size class.

CDR3 DNA	CDR3 protein	clone size	V gene	J gene	D gene
TGTGCCAGCAGCTTACCGGTGAAGGACACCATATATTTT	CASSLPVKDTIYF	many	TRBV11-2	TRBJ1-3	.
TGCAGTGCTAGAGAACTTGGCAGAGGACAGGCTGCCGGGGCCAACGTCCTGACTTTC	CSARELGRGQAAGANVLTF	many	TRBV20-1	TRBJ2-6	TRBD1
TGTGCCAGCAGCAAGACAGGGGGCAGCTACAATGAGCAGTTCTTC	CASSKTGGSYNEQFF	.	TRBV11-1	TRBJ2-1	TRBD1
TGTGCTAGTGGTTTGGTACTTGGGACAGGGGTCACTGAAGCTTTCTTT	CASGLVLGTGVTEAFF	many	TRBV12-5	TRBJ1-1	TRBD1
TGTGCCAGCTCTCGAAGTTCGGTCCGGGAGCTGTTTTTT	CASSRSSVRELFF	.	TRBV6-1	TRBJ2-2	.
TGCGCCAGTCGACTAGCGGGGGGGCCCGAGACCCAGTACTTC	CASRLAGGPETQYF	few	TRBV5-1	TRBJ2-5	TRBD2
TGCAGCGTTGAAGCGGACAGGGCGGGCGGCTACACCTTC	CSVEADRAGGYTF	few	TRBV29-1	TRBJ1-2	TRBD1
TGTGCCAGCAGTCCACCAACCGATTTTCGGGGGGAAATTAATCAGCCCCAGCATTTT	CASSPPTDFRGEINQPQHF	many	TRBV6-6	TRBJ1-5	.
TGTGCCAGCTCACCACCGGGACTCTCAAAGACCCAGTACTTC	CASSPPGLSKTQYF	.	TRBV18	TRBJ2-5	.
TGTGCCAGCAGTTACTCTCTGCTGGATTCCCCTGGAGGCTACACCTTC	CASSYSLLDSPGGYTF	few	TRBV6-6	TRBJ1-2	.
TGTGCCAGCAGTCGGACAGGGGGGGGACAAGAGACCCAGTACTTC	CASSRTGGGQETQYF	many	TRBV12-3/TRBV12-4	TRBJ2-5	TRBD1
TGTGCCAGTAGCGACCGACGGGATTCACCCCTCCACTTT	CASSDRRDSPLHF	.	TRBV19	TRBJ1-6	.
TGTGCCAGCCTCATGGGGCGACAGGGCCGGGGTGGCTACACCTTC	CASLMGRQGRGGYTF	few	TRBV12-3/TRBV12-4	TRBJ1-2	TRBD1
TGTGCCAGCAGCCAAACGGGGAATTCACCCCTCCACTTT	CASSQTGNSPLHF	many	TRBV7-3	TRBJ1-6	.
TGTGCTAGTGGTTTGGGGTATGGCGGCGGCTACACCTTC	CASGLGYGGGYTF	many	TRBV12-5	TRBJ1-2	.
TGTGCCAGCAGTGAAGCGACGCCTAACTTC	CASSEATPNF	many	TRBV6-1	TRBJ2-5	.
TGTGCCAGCAGCTCTCGTGGAAGGGACAGGGGCGCGTACACTGAAGCTTTCTTT	CASSSRGRDRGAYTEAFF	many	TRBV7-7	TRBJ1-1	TRBD1
TGTGCCATCGAGGCCGGGGGGCCGAACAATGAGCAGTTCTTC	CAIEAGGPNNEQFF	few	TRBV10-3	TRBJ2-1	.
TGTGCCAGGAGGACCGGGACAGCAAACACCGGGGAGCTGTTTTTT	CARRTGTANTGELFF	.	TRBV2	TRBJ2-2	TRBD1
TGTGCCAGCAGCATGACTAGCGGGGGACTTCAAGAGACCCAGTACTTC	CASSMTSGGLQETQYF	.	TRBV12-3/TRBV12-4	TRBJ2-5	TRBD2
TGTGCCAGCAGCGCATGGGAGACCGAGACCCAGTACTTC	CASSAWETETQYF	.	TRBV3-1	TRBJ2-5	.
TGTGCCAGCAGCTTAATCCGCGGGGACTATGGCTACACCTTC	CASSLIRGDYGYTF	.	TRBV7-3	TRBJ1-2	.
TGCGCCACCTACAGGGCCTACAATGAGCAGTTCTTC	CATYRAYNEQFF	.	TRBV10-2	TRBJ2-1	.
TGTGCCAGCAGCGCACAGGGCTCCTATAATTCACCCCTCCACTTT	CASSAQGSYNSPLHF	few	TRBV9	TRBJ1-6	.
TGTGCCAGCAGTTTAGGGACGGGACAGGTCCTACATGAGCAGTTCTTC	CASSLGTGQVLHEQFF	.	TRBV12-3/TRBV12-4	TRBJ2-1	TRBD1
TGTGCCAGTACACTGGCCGGGGAGGATTCACCCCTCCACTTT	CASTLAGEDSPLHF	.	TRBV19	TRBJ1-6	.